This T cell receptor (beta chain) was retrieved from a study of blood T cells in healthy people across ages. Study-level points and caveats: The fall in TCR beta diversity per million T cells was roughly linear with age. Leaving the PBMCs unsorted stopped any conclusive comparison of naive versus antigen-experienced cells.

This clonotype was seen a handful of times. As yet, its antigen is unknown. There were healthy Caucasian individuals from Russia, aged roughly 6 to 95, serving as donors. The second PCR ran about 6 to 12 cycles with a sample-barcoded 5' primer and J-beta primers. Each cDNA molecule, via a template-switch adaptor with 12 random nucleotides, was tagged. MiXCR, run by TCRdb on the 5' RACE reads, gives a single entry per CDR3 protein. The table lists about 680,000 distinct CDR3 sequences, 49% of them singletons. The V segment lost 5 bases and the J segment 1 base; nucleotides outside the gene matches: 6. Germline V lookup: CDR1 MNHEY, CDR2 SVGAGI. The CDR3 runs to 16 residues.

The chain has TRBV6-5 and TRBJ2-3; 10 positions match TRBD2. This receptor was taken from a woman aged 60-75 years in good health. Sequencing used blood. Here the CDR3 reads CASSRPSGSGTDTQYF. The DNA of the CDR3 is TGTGCCAGCAGTAGGCCTAGCGGGAGTGGCACAGATACGCAGTATTTT.